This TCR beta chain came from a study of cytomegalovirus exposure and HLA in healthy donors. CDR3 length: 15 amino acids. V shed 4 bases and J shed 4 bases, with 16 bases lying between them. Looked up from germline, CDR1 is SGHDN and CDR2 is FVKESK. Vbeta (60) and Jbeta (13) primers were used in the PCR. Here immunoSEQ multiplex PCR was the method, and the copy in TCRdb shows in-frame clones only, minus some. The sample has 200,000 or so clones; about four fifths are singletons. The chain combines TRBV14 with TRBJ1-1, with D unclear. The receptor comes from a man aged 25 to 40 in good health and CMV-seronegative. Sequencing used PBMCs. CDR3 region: CASSRAGRGFTEAFF. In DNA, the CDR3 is TGTGCCAGCAGCCGCGCGGGCCGAGGGTTCACTGAAGCTTTCTTT.